Following are 19 T cell receptor beta chains from one sample sequenced in a study of control samples from healthy donors and cancer patients (dated by TCRdb to between 2020 and 2021). Library prep was done by the immunoSEQ multiplex PCR assay. The source is immuneACCESS, and TCRdb retained only in-frame sequences with V and J called. Part of the clones is not carried over; for the studies checked, unresolved V genes explain less than half of this, and the remainder is unexplained. In this sample the table shows 100,000 to 150,000 clones, more than 90% of which occur a single time. The ten largest account for roughly 6% of the sample. The source material was blood. Receptors originate from a man aged 18 to 29 in good health.

The V gene is TRBV7-9, the J gene TRBJ1-2; the D gene is possibly TRBD1 (5 bases). From germline, CDR1 is SEHNR and CDR2 FQNEAQ (reference sequence). V lost 5 bases and J 8 bases, leaving 18 bases between the germline ends. The CDR3 has 14 amino acids. CDR3 DNA sequence: TGTGCCAGCAGCCCAGGGAACAGCTTAGGAGGCTACACCTTC. As protein: CASSPGNSLGGYTF.

The chain recombines TRBV5-4 with TRBJ2-5, with D tentatively TRBD1 (6 bases). Germline CDR1 SGHNT, CDR2 YYREEE (reference sequence). The CDR3 has 14 amino acids. Trimming took off 3 bases at V and 5 bases at J, with 14 bases between the two ends. CDR3 in amino acids: CASSSPRTAETQYF. Written as DNA, the CDR3 is TGTGCCAGCAGCTCCCCTCGGACAGCCGAGACCCAGTACTTC. Supplemented by reference TRBV5-4 and TRBJ2-5, the full variable domain reads ETGVTQSPTHLIKTRGQQVTLRCSSQSGHNTVSWYQQALGQGPQFIFQYYREEENGRGNFPPRFSGLQFPNYSSELNVNALELDDSALYLCASSSPRTAETQYFGPGTRLLVL.

The chain recombines TRBV28 with TRBJ2-1; the D gene could be TRBD1 or TRBD2 (6 bases each). Germline CDR1 MDHEN, CDR2 SYDVKM. V gave up 8 bases and J gave up 0 bases, with 20 bases separating them. CDR3 length: 17 amino acids. CDR3 nucleotide sequence: TGTGCCAGCTGTAGACCGGGGGCCGCGAGCTCCTACAATGAGCAGTTCTTC. Its translation: CASCRPGAASSYNEQFF.

Of note for this clone: Relative to the germline gene, one junction end is altered; a read error may explain this. The rearrangement links TRBV5-5 to TRBJ1-4; 12 nucleotides align to TRBD1. The CDR3 extends over 15 amino acids. Germline V gene sequence: CDR1 SGHKS, CDR2 YYEKEE (reference sequence). The CDR3 coding sequence is TGTGCCAGCAGCTTGGCCGGGACAGGGGGCACCGGGGTTCGTTTT. Translation: CASSLAGTGGTGVRF.

The rearrangement joins TRBV30 to TRBJ1-5, with 8 bases identical to TRBD1. Germline V gene lookup returns CDR1 GTSNPN and CDR2 SVGIG (reference sequence). V trimming: 0 bases; J trimming: 6 bases; junction bases outside the gene matches: 13. This CDR3 spans 17 amino acids. CDR3 sequence reads: CAWSVGDRLYGGQPQHF. CDR3 coding DNA: TGTGCCTGGAGTGTGGGGGACAGGTTATACGGGGGTCAGCCCCAGCATTTT.

The rearrangement uses TRBV11-3 and TRBJ2-1, with 11 bases fitting TRBD2. CDR3 length: 16 residues. V dropped 1 base and J dropped 7; count of bases not matched to a gene: 6. The germline CDR1 and CDR2 sequences are SGHNT and YENEEA. In nucleotides, the CDR3 is TGTGCCAGCAGCTTAGGAGGTAGCGGGGGGGTTAATGAGCAGTTCTTC. It translates to CASSLGGSGGVNEQFF.

The rearrangement links TRBV3-1 (or the pseudogene TRBV3-2) to TRBJ2-7; D might be TRBD1 or TRBD2, each matching 5 bases. Trimming took off 1 base at V and 7 bases at J, with 17 bases between the two ends. The CDR3 extends over 15 amino acids. Germline values: CDR1 LGHDT, CDR2 YNNKEL (reference sequence). The CDR3 sequence is CASSQVGGRGWEQYF. Written as DNA, the CDR3 is TGTGCCAGCAGCCAAGTTGGGGGAAGGGGTTGGGAGCAGTACTTC.

This clone came up once. The genes are TRBV9 and TRBJ1-5, with TRBD1 matching 7 bases. With V trimmed by 3 bases and J by 7 bases, 7 bases remained unmatched. CDR3 size: 14 residues. Germline V CDR1 and CDR2: SGDLS, YYNGEE. CDR3 amino acids: CASSDQGGGQPQHF. CDR3 nucleotide sequence: TGTGCCAGCAGCGACCAGGGAGGGGGCCAGCCCCAGCATTTT.

The V call is TRBV6-2 or TRBV6-3, the J call TRBJ2-5; D uncertain. CDR3 length equals 18 residues. Germline V CDR1 and CDR2: MNHEY, SVGEGT. Between the trimmed V and J ends, which lost 6 bases and 4 bases, there was a span of 27 bases. The CDR3 here is CASSENRDRVSLSETQYF. The CDR3 DNA is TGTGCCAGCAGCGAAAACCGCGACCGGGTTAGTCTTTCAGAGACCCAGTACTTC.

This rearrangement joins TRBV19 to TRBJ1-1, with 8 nucleotides matching TRBD1. Germline CDR1 reads LNHDA; CDR2 reads SQIVND (reference sequence). The CDR3 contains 15 residues. Trimming at V came to 3 bases and at J to 2 bases, leaving 5 bases not matched to a gene. CDR3 coding DNA: TGTGCCAGTAGTATCCAGGGGGCGGAAAACACTGAAGCTTTCTTT. The encoded protein is CASSIQGAENTEAFF.

V usage is TRBV7-9 and J usage is TRBJ2-2, with 8 positions matching TRBD2. Trimming cost V 3 bases and J 9 bases; bases outside gene matches: 12. There are 16 residues in the CDR3. Germline loops: CDR1 SEHNR, CDR2 FQNEAQ (reference sequence). In DNA form, the CDR3 reads TGTGCCAGCAGCTTTCTTACGGGACTAGGGGCCCGGGAGCTGTTTTTT. Amino acids: CASSFLTGLGARELFF.

The rearrangement joins TRBV5-1 to TRBJ2-2; TRBD1 matches 7 bases. The junction had 7 bases not matched to a gene; V was cut back by 0 bases and J by 5 bases. The germline V gene encodes CDR1 SGHRS and CDR2 YFSETQ. The CDR3 is 16 amino acids. This CDR3 reads CASSLETGINTGELFF. CDR3 DNA sequence: TGCGCCAGCAGCTTGGAGACAGGGATAAATACCGGGGAGCTGTTTTTT.

The chain combines TRBV9 with TRBJ2-3, with a possible D match to TRBD1 (5 bases). The CDR3 covers 13 residues. Germline CDR1 reads SGDLS; CDR2 reads YYNGEE. The V end lost 3 bases, the J end lost 6 bases, and 11 bases lay between the germline ends. CDR3 bases: TGTGCCAGCAGCGCACCGCAGGGCGATACGCAGTATTTT. Residues: CASSAPQGDTQYF.

The V and J genes are TRBV5-1 and TRBJ2-3; TRBD2 might be the D (7 bases). Germline assignment: CDR1 SGHRS and CDR2 YFSETQ. The CDR3 loop spans 14 amino acids. V lost 5 bases, J lost 4 bases, and 14 bases lay in between. CDR3 residues: CASSAGGGPDTQYF. As DNA, the CDR3 is TGCGCCAGCAGTGCTGGGGGGGGGCCAGATACGCAGTATTTT.

This chain connects TRBV6-5 to TRBJ1-3; D is uncertain. From germline, CDR1 is MNHEY and CDR2 SVGAGI. V was clipped by 6 bases and J by 0 bases, with 9 bases between them. The CDR3 sequence is 14 residues long. In DNA, the CDR3 is TGTGCCAGCAGCCCGGTCTACTCTGGAAACACCATATATTTT. Translated: CASSPVYSGNTIYF.

J is TRBJ1-6 and V is TRBV9, with 11 bases aligning to TRBD1. The CDR3 has 17 amino acids. With V trimmed by 2 bases and J by 7 bases, 8 bases remained unmatched. Germline V lookup: CDR1 SGDLS, CDR2 YYNGEE. The CDR3, as DNA: TGTGCCAGCAGCGTGGGGACAGGGGGATTCCGAAATTCACCCCTCCACTTT. This encodes CASSVGTGGFRNSPLHF.

Concerning this clone itself: The sample holds other DNA sequences that translate to the same CDR3. The rearrangement uses TRBV5-1 and TRBJ1-6, with 10 bases fitting TRBD1. After removal of 4 bases from V and 9 bases from J, the junction contained 7 bases not matched to a gene. The CDR3 is made up of 15 amino acids. Germline-derived CDR1 and CDR2 are SGHRS and YFSETQ. The CDR3 DNA reads as TGCGCCAGCAGCCTGAACGGACAGGGGGGTTCACCCCTCCACTTT. Amino acids: CASSLNGQGGSPLHF.

The chain recombines TRBV7-9 with TRBJ2-2; D possibly corresponds to TRBD1 (6 bases). The CDR3 covers 17 residues. Trimming cost V 0 bases and J 0 bases, with 11 bases left between them. Per germline, CDR1 SEHNR and CDR2 FQNEAQ (reference sequence). The CDR3, as DNA: TGTGCCAGCAGCTTAGCAAGGGGGACCTCGAACACCGGGGAGCTGTTTTTT. Translation gives CASSLARGTSNTGELFF.

V usage is TRBV11-2 and J usage is TRBJ2-3; 11 nucleotides match TRBD1. The CDR3 runs 16 residues. V was clipped by 4 bases and J by 5 bases; unmatched bases: 8. Germline CDR1 and CDR2: SGHAT and FQNNGV. For the CDR3, the DNA is TGTGCCAGCAGCTACGGACAGGGGGCTGGTATAGATACGCAGTATTTT. It translates to CASSYGQGAGIDTQYF. Full variable domain (rest looked up from reference TRBV11-2 and TRBJ2-3): EAGVAQSPRYKIIEKRQSVAFWCNPISGHATLYWYQQILGQGPKLLIQFQNNGVVDDSQLPKDRFSAERLKGVDSTLKIQPAKLEDSAVYLCASSYGQGAGIDTQYFGPGTRLTVL.